This entry concerns a single T cell receptor beta chain. In the authors' methods: Reference gene primer amplification yielded estimated nucleated cell counts. Profiled with immunoSEQ multiplex PCR; TCRdb holds only in-frame clones, not every one. V, J and clone size were drawn from that table, and D and trimming were deduced from the DNA. The sample has 120,000 or so clones, 90% seen once. During active infection, Seattle patients enrolled and were then monitored through disease. The data belong to a study of blood T cell repertoires in COVID-19. Looked up from germline, CDR1 is SNHLY and CDR2 is FYNNEI. The ends were cut back, 6 bases at V and 0 bases at J, with 20 bases in the middle. The CDR3 runs to 18 residues.

The sample was peripheral blood. This sequence originates from a woman aged 55-69 years with COVID-19, enrolled during active disease. V is TRBV2 and J is TRBJ1-4; possibly TRBD1 for D (6 bases). This chain's CDR3 is CASRLDRSVFATNEKLFF. In nucleotides, the CDR3 is TGTGCCAGCAGGCTTGACAGGTCGGTCTTTGCAACTAATGAAAAACTGTTTTTT. Full variable domain (outside the CDR3, taken from reference TRBV2 and TRBJ1-4): EPEVTQTPSHQVTQMGQEVILRCVPISNHLYFYWYRQILGQKVEFLVSFYNNEISEKSEIFDDQFSVERPDGSNFTLKIRSTKLEDSAMYFCASRLDRSVFATNEKLFFGSGTQLSVL.